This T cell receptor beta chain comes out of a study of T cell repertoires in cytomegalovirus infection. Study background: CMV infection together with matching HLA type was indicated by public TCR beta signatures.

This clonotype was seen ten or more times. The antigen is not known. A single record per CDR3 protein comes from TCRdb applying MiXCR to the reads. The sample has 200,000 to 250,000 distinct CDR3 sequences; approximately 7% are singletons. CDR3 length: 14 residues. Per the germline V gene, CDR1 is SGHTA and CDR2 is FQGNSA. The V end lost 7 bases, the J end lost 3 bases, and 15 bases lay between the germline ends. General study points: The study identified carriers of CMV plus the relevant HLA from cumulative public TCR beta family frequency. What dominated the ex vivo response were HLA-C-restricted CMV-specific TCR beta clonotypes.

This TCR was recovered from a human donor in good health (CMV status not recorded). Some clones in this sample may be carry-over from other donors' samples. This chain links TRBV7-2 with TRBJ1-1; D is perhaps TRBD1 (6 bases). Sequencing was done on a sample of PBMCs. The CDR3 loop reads CASTTGRRDTEAFF. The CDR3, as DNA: TGTGCCAGCACCACAGGGAGGAGGGACACTGAAGCTTTCTTT.